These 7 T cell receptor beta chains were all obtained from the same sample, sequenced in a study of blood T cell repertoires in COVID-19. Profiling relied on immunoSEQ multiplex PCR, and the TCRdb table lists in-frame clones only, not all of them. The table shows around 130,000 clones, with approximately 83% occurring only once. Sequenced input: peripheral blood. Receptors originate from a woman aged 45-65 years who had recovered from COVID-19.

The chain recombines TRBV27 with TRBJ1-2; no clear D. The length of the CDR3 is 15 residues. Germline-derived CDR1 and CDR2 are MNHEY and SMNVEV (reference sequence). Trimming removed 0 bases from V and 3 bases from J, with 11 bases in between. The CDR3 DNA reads TGTGCCAGCAGTTTATCAAAGGGAGCAGACTATGGCTACACCTTC. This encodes CASSLSKGADYGYTF.

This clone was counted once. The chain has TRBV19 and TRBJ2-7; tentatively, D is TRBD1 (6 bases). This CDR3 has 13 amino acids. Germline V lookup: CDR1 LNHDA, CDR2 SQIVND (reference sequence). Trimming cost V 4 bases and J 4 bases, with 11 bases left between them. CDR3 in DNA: TGTGCCAGTAGTAGGGGGCCGGGGTACGAGCAGTACTTC. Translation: CASSRGPGYEQYF.

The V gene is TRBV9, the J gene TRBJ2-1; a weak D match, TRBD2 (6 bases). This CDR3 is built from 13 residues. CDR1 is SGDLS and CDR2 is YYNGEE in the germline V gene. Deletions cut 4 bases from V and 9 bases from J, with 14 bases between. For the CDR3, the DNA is TGTGCCAGCAGCCCGGGACTTTTCGCTGAGCAGTTCTTC. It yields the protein CASSPGLFAEQFF.

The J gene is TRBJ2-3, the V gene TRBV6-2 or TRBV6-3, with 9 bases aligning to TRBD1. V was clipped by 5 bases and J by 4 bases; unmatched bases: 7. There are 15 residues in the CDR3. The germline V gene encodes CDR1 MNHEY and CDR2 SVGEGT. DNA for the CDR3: TGTGCCAGCAGTCACGGGGACAGGGATTCAGATACGCAGTATTTT. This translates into CASSHGDRDSDTQYF.

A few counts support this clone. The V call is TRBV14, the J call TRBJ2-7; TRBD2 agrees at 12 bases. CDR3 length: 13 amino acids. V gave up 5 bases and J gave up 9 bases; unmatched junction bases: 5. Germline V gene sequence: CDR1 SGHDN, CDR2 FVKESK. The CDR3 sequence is CASSLTSGSVQYF. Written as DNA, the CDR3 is TGTGCCAGCAGCTTGACTAGCGGGAGTGTGCAGTACTTC.

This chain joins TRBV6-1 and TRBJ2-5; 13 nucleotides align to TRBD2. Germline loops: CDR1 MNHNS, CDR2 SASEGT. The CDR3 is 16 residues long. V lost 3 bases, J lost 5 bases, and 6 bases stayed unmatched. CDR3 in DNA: TGTGCCAGCAGTGACTGGACTAGCGGGGGAGGGGAGACCCAGTACTTC. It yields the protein CASSDWTSGGGETQYF.

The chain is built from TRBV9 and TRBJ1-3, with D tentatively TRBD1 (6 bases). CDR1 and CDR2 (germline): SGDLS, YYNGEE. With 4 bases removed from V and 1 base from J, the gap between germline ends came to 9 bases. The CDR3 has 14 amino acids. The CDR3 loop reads CASSSGASGNTIYF. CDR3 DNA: TGTGCCAGCAGCTCAGGGGCGTCTGGAAACACCATATATTTT.